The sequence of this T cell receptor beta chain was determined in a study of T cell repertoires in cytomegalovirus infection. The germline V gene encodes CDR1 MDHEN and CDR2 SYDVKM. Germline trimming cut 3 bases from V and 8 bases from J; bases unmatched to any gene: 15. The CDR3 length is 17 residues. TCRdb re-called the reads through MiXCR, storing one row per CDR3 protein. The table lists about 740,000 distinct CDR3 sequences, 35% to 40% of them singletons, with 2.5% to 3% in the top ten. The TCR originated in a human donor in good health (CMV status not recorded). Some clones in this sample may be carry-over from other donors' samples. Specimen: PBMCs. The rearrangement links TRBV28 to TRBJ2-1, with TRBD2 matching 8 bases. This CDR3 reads CASSFNFRAGGSDEQFF. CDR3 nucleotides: TGTGCCAGCAGTTTTAATTTTCGGGCGGGAGGTTCCGATGAGCAGTTCTTC.